Listed here are 19 T cell receptor beta chains from one sample, sequenced in a study of T cells expressing NK-cell markers. TCRdb re-analyzed the 5' RACE reads; it lists each CDR3 protein once, without DNA. The table lists roughly 280,000 distinct CDR3 sequences. Sequenced: blood T cells: a sorted CD56 or NKG2C T cell subset, CD4+ or CD8+ T cells, or bulk PBMC T cells (not recorded which). These receptors came from a man aged 18 to 30 in good health.

V is TRBV28 and J is TRBJ2-3; TCRdb picks TRBD1, but there is no DNA to check that call. This CDR3 has 15 residues. The germline V gene encodes CDR1 MDHEN and CDR2 SYDVKM. The CDR3 protein is CASSPPWTGTDTQYF.

This rearrangement joins TRBV29-1 to TRBJ2-5; TCRdb's D gene call, TRBD2, goes unchecked for lack of DNA. Per the germline V gene, CDR1 is SQVTM and CDR2 is ANQGSEA. The CDR3 has 12 residues. The CDR3 protein is CSVERVQETQYF.

This rearrangement joins TRBV5-1 to TRBJ2-2. This CDR3 contains 13 residues. Germline-derived CDR1 and CDR2 are SGHRS and YFSETQ. CDR3 sequence: CASSLGNTGELFF.

This chain uses TRBV5-1 with TRBJ2-1. The CDR3 runs 16 residues. The germline gives CDR1 SGHRS, CDR2 YFSETQ. The CDR3 is CASSLGPIIENNEQFF.

This chain links TRBV9 with TRBJ1-1; no DNA is available, so the TRBD1 call from TCRdb remains unchecked. There are 14 residues in the CDR3. CDR1 is SGDLS and CDR2 is YYNGEE in the germline V gene. CDR3 sequence reads: CASSPLTGETEAFF.

The V call is TRBV7-9, the J call TRBJ1-1. CDR1 and CDR2 (germline): SEHNR, FQNEAQ (reference sequence). The CDR3 extends over 14 amino acids. This chain's CDR3 is CAIGGRAGVGEAFF.

The chain uses TRBV5-5 and TRBJ2-3. The CDR3 is made up of 14 amino acids. Germline V gene data show CDR1 as SGHKS and CDR2 as YYEKEE (reference sequence). The CDR3: CASSRHRGPDTQYF.

The genes are TRBV5-1 and TRBJ1-1. CDR1 is SGHRS, CDR2 YFSETQ, per germline. CDR3 size: 13 residues. The chain's CDR3 is CASSTPANTEAFF. The full variable domain, in which reference TRBV5-1 and TRBJ1-1 provide the parts outside the CDR3, is KAGVTQTPRYLIKTRGQQVTLSCSPISGHRSVSWYQQTPGQGLQFLFEYFSETQRNKGNFPGRFSGRQFSNSRSEMNVSTLELGDSALYLCASSTPANTEAFFGQGTRLTVV.

This rearrangement joins TRBV29-1 to TRBJ1-4; TCRdb's D gene call, TRBD1, goes unchecked for lack of DNA. This CDR3 comprises 11 residues. CDR1 and CDR2 from the germline V gene are SQVTM and ANQGSEA. CDR3 in amino acids: CSVEGGEKLFF.

The chain combines TRBV29-1 with TRBJ2-7; checking the TCRdb D call of TRBD1 is not possible without DNA. CDR3 length equals 14 residues. Per germline, CDR1 SQVTM and CDR2 ANQGSEA. CDR3 protein: CSVGGTGPYYEQYF.

This rearrangement joins TRBV5-1 to TRBJ2-1. CDR3 length: 14 amino acids. Germline V gives CDR1 SGHRS, CDR2 YFSETQ. The CDR3 here is CASSWAGTTIEQFF.

V gene TRBV25-1 combines with J gene TRBJ2-7; TCRdb's D call, TRBD2, is unchecked because there is no DNA. The CDR3 has 16 residues. The germline CDR1 and CDR2 sequences are MGHDK and SYGVNS. The CDR3 spells CASSESGREFIHEQYF.

The gene calls are TRBV12-3 or TRBV12-4 and TRBJ1-1; no DNA is available, so the TRBD1 call from TCRdb remains unchecked. This CDR3 has 14 amino acids. CDR3 residues: CASRHTGLFTEAFF.

The chain joins TRBV12-3 or TRBV12-4 to TRBJ2-3; TCRdb reports TRBD2, a call that lacks DNA to check it against. CDR3 length: 14 amino acids. This CDR3 is CASSSSGGSDTQYF.

This chain uses TRBV20-1 with TRBJ2-3; TCRdb selects TRBD2, and the lack of DNA leaves this call unchecked. The CDR3 spans 16 residues. Germline V gene data show CDR1 as DFQATT and CDR2 as SNEGSKA (reference sequence). This chain's CDR3 is CSAPIPGLAGAYTQYF.

This chain joins TRBV29-1 and TRBJ2-1; TCRdb's D call of TRBD2 is untestable without DNA. The germline CDR1 and CDR2 sequences are SQVTM and ANQGSEA. CDR3 length equals 19 residues. CDR3 residues: CSSLGRGLSGKGSYNEQFF.

This chain connects TRBV18 to TRBJ2-5. Germline CDR1 reads KGHSH; CDR2 reads LQKENI. CDR3 length: 14 amino acids. The CDR3 reads CASSHRAAQETQYF.

The V gene is TRBV6-1, the J gene TRBJ2-1; TCRdb lists TRBD1, though no DNA is available to test this call. Germline values: CDR1 MNHNS, CDR2 SASEGT. CDR3 length equals 16 residues. CDR3 loop: CASRERDRGGSDEQFF.

The V and J genes are TRBV29-1 and TRBJ2-7; TCRdb proposes TRBD2, but this gene call is untestable without DNA. The germline gives CDR1 SQVTM, CDR2 ANQGSEA. This CDR3 has 13 amino acids. CDR3 sequence reads: CSVVASEGTAQYF.